The next 27 T cell receptor beta chains were all read from a single sample in a study of blood T cells in healthy people across ages (dated by TCRdb to the mid-2010s). Library prep was done by 5' RACE. For sequencing, an Illumina HiSeq 2500 was employed. A second PCR of about 6 to 11 cycles was run with a J-beta primer mix and a sample-barcoded 5' primer. TCRdb reran the public reads through fastp at Q25 and MiXCR, keeping productive beta chains. Every distinct CDR3 protein forms one entry, paired with its most common genes and DNA. For this sample the table gives 700,000 to 800,000 distinct CDR3 sequences, of which roughly two fifths were detected only once. The ten most abundant clones make up approximately 22% of the sample. Sequencing input: blood. These receptors were taken from a woman aged 60-70 years in good health.

This clonotype was counted a few times. V usage is TRBV10-3 and J usage is TRBJ2-2, with TRBD2 matching 10 bases. The germline gives CDR1 ENHRY, CDR2 SYGVKD. The CDR3 contains 18 residues. The ends lost 4 bases at V and 3 bases at J; junction bases unmatched: 11. The CDR3 loop is CAISAAAGGHIYTGELFF. As DNA, the CDR3 is TGTGCCATCAGTGCGGCAGCGGGGGGGCACATTTACACCGGGGAGCTGTTTTTT.

The chain links TRBV5-1 to TRBJ2-2; D is undetermined. The CDR3 runs 14 residues. From germline, CDR1 is SGHRS and CDR2 YFSETQ. V was shortened by 5 bases and J by 0 bases, with 8 bases between the two germline ends. DNA of the CDR3: TGCGCCAGCAGTTTCGCTCCGAACACCGGGGAGCTGTTTTTT. This translates into CASSFAPNTGELFF.

Remarks on this clonotype: The junction departs from the called germline gene at one end, perhaps through a read error. V and J are TRBV27 and TRBJ2-5; a weak D match, TRBD1 (6 bases). The tail of the sequence fits TRBJ2-7 better, so the J call may be wrong. CDR3 length equals 13 residues. CDR1 is MNHEY and CDR2 is SMNVEV in the germline V gene (reference sequence). This CDR3 is CAISTGTQSEQYF. CDR3 DNA: TGTGCCATCAGTACCGGGACACAGAGCGAGCAGTACTTC.

Of note for this clonotype: The conserved final phenylalanine or tryptophan is absent from the CDR3, which likely points to a read error. This sequence joins TRBV12-3 or TRBV12-4 and TRBJ1-5; tentative D call: TRBD1 (6 bases). CDR3 length: 14 amino acids. V was trimmed by 5 bases and J by 7 bases, leaving 15 bases between them. The CDR3 loop is CASSPQGWVQPQHL. The CDR3 nucleotides are TGTGCCAGCAGTCCACAGGGTTGGGTCCAGCCCCAGCATCTT.

The gene calls are TRBV29-1 and TRBJ2-7; 12 positions match TRBD2. With V trimmed by 1 base and J by 3 bases, 13 bases remained unmatched. CDR3 length equals 18 residues. CDR1 SQVTM and CDR2 ANQGSEA come from the germline V gene. CDR3 protein: CSVEGRASSGRGDYEQYF. The CDR3 nucleotides read TGCAGCGTTGAAGGGCGAGCGTCTAGCGGGAGGGGAGACTACGAGCAGTACTTC.

A word on this clonotype: It may be a read error: a sequence one base away is much more abundant. The rearrangement uses TRBV6-2 or TRBV6-3 and TRBJ2-1; 8 nucleotides match TRBD2. TRBJ2-7 matches the DNA end more closely, so the J call is doubtful. Germline loops: CDR1 MNHEY, CDR2 SVGEGT. There are 16 residues in the CDR3. CDR3 protein: CASSPQTSVARNEQYF. CDR3 nucleotide sequence: TGTGCCAGCAGTCCCCAGACTAGCGTAGCACGCAATGAGCAGTACTTC.

There are a few counts of this clonotype. The chain carries TRBV7-9 and TRBJ2-7; 8 bases match TRBD1. The V gene's germline CDR1 is SEHNR and CDR2 FQNEAQ (reference sequence). J gave up 4 bases and V 5 bases, and 4 bases lay outside the gene matches. The CDR3 runs to 13 residues. The CDR3, as DNA: TGTGCCAGCAGCCCAGGGGGCAAGTACGAGCAGTACTTC. Its protein is CASSPGGKYEQYF. Looking up the rest from reference TRBV7-9 and TRBJ2-7 gives the full variable domain: DTGVSQNPRHKITKRGQNVTFRCDPISEHNRLYWYRQTLGQGPEFLTYFQNEAQLEKSRLLSDRFSAERPKGSFSTLEIQRTEQGDSAMYLCASSPGGKYEQYFGPGTRLTVT.

On this clonotype: This may be a read error: a much more frequent sequence differs by one nucleotide. The chain carries TRBV12-3 or TRBV12-4 and TRBJ2-7; 13 bases map to TRBD2. V trimming: 1 base; J trimming: 7 bases; junction bases outside the gene matches: 7. The CDR3 contains 16 residues. The CDR3 protein is CASSLEGLAGDNEQYF. In DNA, the CDR3 is TGTGCCAGCAGTTTAGAAGGACTAGCGGGGGACAATGAGCAGTACTTC.

The V and J genes are TRBV7-9 and TRBJ1-5, with TRBD1 matching over 9 bases. Trimming removed 3 bases from V and 4 bases from J; junction bases left unmatched: 7. CDR3 size: 16 residues. Per germline, CDR1 SEHNR and CDR2 FQNEAQ (reference sequence). DNA of the CDR3: TGTGCCAGCAGCTTGTGGGGGGACAGGGCTAATCAGCCCCAGCATTTT. Protein: CASSLWGDRANQPQHF. The full variable domain, rest sourced from reference TRBV7-9 and TRBJ1-5, is DTGVSQNPRHKITKRGQNVTFRCDPISEHNRLYWYRQTLGQGPEFLTYFQNEAQLEKSRLLSDRFSAERPKGSFSTLEIQRTEQGDSAMYLCASSLWGDRANQPQHFGDGTRLSIL.

This clonotype was observed a few times. The genes are TRBV5-1 and TRBJ1-1; D is unclear. V dropped 4 bases and J dropped 1 base, with 14 bases sitting between them. This CDR3 has 15 amino acids. In germline, CDR1 is SGHRS, CDR2 YFSETQ. Here the CDR3 DNA reads TGCGCCAGCAGCAATATACAGACAACGAACACTGAAGCTTTCTTT. Protein: CASSNIQTTNTEAFF.

This clonotype was picked up a small number of times. The chain uses TRBV27 and TRBJ2-4, with 11 nucleotides matching TRBD2. The CDR3 is 15 amino acids. CDR1 and CDR2 from the germline V gene are MNHEY and SMNVEV (reference sequence). The V gene end was trimmed by 3 bases and the J gene end by 9 bases; junction bases not matched to a gene: 7. The CDR3 sequence: CASSFLTSGMGIQYF. CDR3 bases: TGTGCCAGCAGTTTTTTGACTAGCGGGATGGGCATTCAGTACTTC.

In this sample, this clonotype turned up a few times. This chain links TRBV5-1 with TRBJ1-1; D is perhaps TRBD1 (6 bases). The CDR3 length is 12 residues. V lost 5 bases, J lost 4 bases, and 9 bases lay in between. CDR1 is SGHRS, CDR2 YFSETQ, per germline. The CDR3 DNA reads as TGCGCCAGCAGGGGGGCGATCACTGAAGCTTTCTTT. It translates to CASRGAITEAFF.

This clonotype was found a few times. The rearrangement links TRBV3-1 to TRBJ2-1; 7 bases are a match to TRBD2. V lost 4 bases, J lost 7 bases, and 10 bases stayed unmatched. Germline CDR1 and CDR2: LGHDT and YNNKEL (reference sequence). This CDR3 is built from 15 residues. CDR3 in DNA: TGTGCCAGCAGCCTTCAGGGCGGGAGCGGAAATGAGCAGTTCTTC. Its protein product is CASSLQGGSGNEQFF.

This clonotype was counted only a few times. The V gene is TRBV20-1, the J gene TRBJ2-5; the match to TRBD2 covers 7 bases. The CDR3 is made up of 12 amino acids. From germline, CDR1 is DFQATT and CDR2 SNEGSKA (reference sequence). The junction had 13 bases not matched to a gene; V was cut back by 5 bases and J by 13 bases. In DNA, the CDR3 is TGCAGTGCTTCCGGGGCAGCGGGGCGCCCGTACTTC. As protein: CSASGAAGRPYF.

The chain joins TRBV2 to TRBJ2-1; 10 bases align to TRBD2. CDR1 is SNHLY, CDR2 FYNNEI, per germline. There are 15 residues in the CDR3. J lost 6 bases, V lost 5 bases, and 7 bases had no gene match. The CDR3 coding sequence is TGTGCCAGCAGTAAAAGCGGGGGGGCCTTCAATGAGCAGTTCTTC. Translating gives CASSKSGGAFNEQFF.

The sample holds many counts of this clonotype. This chain uses TRBV12-3 or TRBV12-4 with TRBJ2-7; D possibly corresponds to TRBD1 (5 bases). CDR3 length: 13 amino acids. V shed 6 bases and J shed 4 bases, with 13 bases lying between them. The CDR3 sequence is CASSPRQFYEQYF. CDR3 sequence (DNA): TGTGCCAGCAGCCCTCGACAGTTTTACGAGCAGTACTTC.

This rearrangement joins TRBV29-1 to TRBJ1-2; 7 nucleotides align to TRBD1. Germline V gene lookup returns CDR1 SQVTM and CDR2 ANQGSEA. CDR3 length: 16 amino acids. With V trimmed by 4 bases and J by 6 bases, 17 bases remained unmatched. The CDR3 region has the DNA TGCAGCGTTGCGCGACTCCGGGACAGAGGTCCCGATGGCTACACCTTC. It codes for CSVARLRDRGPDGYTF. Together with reference TRBV29-1 and TRBJ1-2, the CDR3 gives the full variable domain: SAVISQKPSRDICQRGTSLTIQCQVDSQVTMMFWYRQQPGQSLTLIATANQGSEATYESGFVIDKFPISRPNLTFSTLTVSNMSPEDSSIYLCSVARLRDRGPDGYTFGSGTRLTVV.

The chain recombines TRBV7-2 with TRBJ2-7, with 13 bases matching TRBD2. The CDR3 length is 14 residues. Germline CDR1 and CDR2: SGHTA and FQGNSA. The junction had 4 bases not matched to a gene; V was cut back by 5 bases and J by 6 bases. The CDR3 bases are TGTGCCAGCAGCCCCACTAGCGGGGGGGGCGAGCAGTACTTC. This encodes CASSPTSGGGEQYF.

This clonotype was seen only a few times. The chain is built from TRBV6-2 or TRBV6-3 and TRBJ1-2; D is unclear. Trimming removed 4 bases from V and 8 bases from J, with 11 bases in between. The CDR3 is 12 amino acids. Germline assignment: CDR1 MNHEY and CDR2 SVGEGT. The CDR3 nucleotides read TGTGCCAGCAGTTCCGTCGGACCGGGCTACACCTTC. Its translation is CASSSVGPGYTF.

A word on this clonotype: A much bigger clone sits one base away, suggesting this may be a read error. This CDR3 is CSVGEQRETQYF. CDR3 DNA: TGCAGCGTTGGGGAACAGCGAGAGACCCAGTACTTC. This rearrangement joins TRBV29-1 to TRBJ2-5; D gene uncertain. Between the trimmed V and J ends, which lost 4 bases and 4 bases, there was a span of 10 bases. This CDR3 is built from 12 residues. The germline V gene encodes CDR1 SQVTM and CDR2 ANQGSEA. Together with reference TRBV29-1 and TRBJ2-5, the CDR3 gives the full variable domain: SAVISQKPSRDICQRGTSLTIQCQVDSQVTMMFWYRQQPGQSLTLIATANQGSEATYESGFVIDKFPISRPNLTFSTLTVSNMSPEDSSIYLCSVGEQRETQYFGPGTRLLVL.

In this sample, this clonotype turned up a few times. DNA of the CDR3: TGTGCCAGCATCACAGGACAGGGTACGGGAAATGAGCAGTTCTTC. Translating it yields CASITGQGTGNEQFF. The rearrangement uses TRBV12-3 or TRBV12-4 and TRBJ2-1; the match to TRBD1 covers 8 bases. The V and J ends lost 7 bases and 7 bases, in that order; junction bases with no gene match: 12. The CDR3 runs 15 residues.

The chain recombines TRBV7-3 with TRBJ1-1; unclear D gene. This CDR3 region has 17 residues. Germline values: CDR1 SGHTA, CDR2 FQGTGA. The V and J ends lost 5 bases and 1 base respectively, with 20 bases between them. DNA of the CDR3: TGTGCCAGCAGCCCATCCCCCTTTTTCGAACAGAACACTGAAGCTTTCTTT. Amino acid sequence: CASSPSPFFEQNTEAFF.

The rearrangement joins TRBV5-1 to TRBJ2-3, with TRBD2 matching over 9 bases. Looked up from germline, CDR1 is SGHRS and CDR2 is YFSETQ. J was trimmed by 2 bases and V by 4 bases; bases with no gene match: 5. The CDR3 length is 15 residues. CDR3 loop: CASSIAGDLTDTQYF. Here the CDR3 DNA reads TGCGCCAGCAGCATAGCGGGGGACCTCACAGATACGCAGTATTTT.

In regard to this clonotype: It is likely a read error, because the conserved phenylalanine at the end of the CDR3 is missing. The DNA is left out, because the CDR3 cannot be placed on it with certainty; the CDR3 is given as TCRdb lists it. J is TRBJ2-1 and V is TRBV7-8; the table gives TRBD1 as D, unverified against the DNA. The CDR3 adds up to 14 amino acids, both ends counted. The V gene's germline CDR1 is SGHVS and CDR2 FQNEAQ. CDR3 sequence reads: CASNSGGGGYTFGS.

At least ten counts were recorded for this clonotype. The gene calls are TRBV10-3 and TRBJ2-3, with 7 bases aligning to TRBD1. The trim removed 0 bases at V and 2 bases at J, leaving 11 bases unmatched. In germline, CDR1 is ENHRY, CDR2 SYGVKD. This CDR3 is 18 amino acids long. This CDR3 is CAISESVGTASNTDTQYF. As DNA, the CDR3 is TGTGCCATCAGTGAGTCCGTGGGGACAGCGTCTAACACAGATACGCAGTATTTT.

This clonotype has only a few counts. The rearrangement joins TRBV6-2 or TRBV6-3 to TRBJ2-1; 8 positions agree with TRBD2. The CDR3 spans 12 residues. The J segment lost 13 bases and the V segment lost 0 bases, leaving 2 bases of the junction unmatched. Germline CDR1 MNHEY, CDR2 SVGEGT. The CDR3 DNA sequence: TGTGCCAGCAGTTACTCAAGGACTAGCCAGTTCTTC. It specifies CASSYSRTSQFF.

V gene TRBV7-9 combines with J gene TRBJ2-7, with a tentative D call TRBD1 (6 bases). From germline, CDR1 is SEHNR and CDR2 FQNEAQ (reference sequence). The V end was cut by 2 bases, the J end by 0 bases, with 11 bases between. CDR3 length: 15 amino acids. As DNA, the CDR3 is TGTGCCAGCAGCTTAACAGGGCTCCTCTCCTACGAGCAGTACTTC. It codes for CASSLTGLLSYEQYF.